Listed below are T cell receptor beta chains from one sample, sequenced in a study of post-analysis software for immune sequencing data. MiXCR, applied by TCRdb to the PCR reads, yields one record per CDR3 protein. Altogether 600,000 to 700,000 distinct CDR3 sequences are present, approximately 59% being singletons, with the ten largest covering about 10%. The sample taken for sequencing was blood. All receptors derive from a girl aged 2-10 years with multiple sclerosis. The CDR3 runs from the conserved cysteine through the conserved F or W. Fields, in order: D gene, V gene, clone size, J gene, CDR3 DNA, CDR3 protein. The D gene is left open where the match is weak. Not every row has a clone size; where given, it reads once, few, many or a size class.

>.|TRBV6-5|.|TRBJ2-7
TGTGCCAGCAGTTACTCGAGGGGAGGTCTAGCCTACGAGCAGTACTTC
CASSYSRGGLAYEQYF
>TRBD2|TRBV7-8|.|TRBJ2-1
TGTGCCAGCAGTCCTAAGCGGGAGGGCCTCTACAATGAGCAGTTCTTC
CASSPKREGLYNEQFF
>.|TRBV9|few|TRBJ1-2
TGTGCCAGCAGCGTAGATAGTGCCCATGGCTACACCTTC
CASSVDSAHGYTF
>TRBD1|TRBV20-1|few|TRBJ2-7
TGCAGTGCTAGGGGACAGGGGGAAATCTCCTACGAGCAGTACTTC
CSARGQGEISYEQYF
>.|TRBV14|few|TRBJ2-1
TGTGCCAGCAGCCAAAGCGCGAGATCCTACAATGAGCAGTTCTTC
CASSQSARSYNEQFF
>.|TRBV29-1|.|TRBJ2-3
TGCAGCGTAACTGGCTCCGTCTTTCCGACGCAGTATTTT
CSVTGSVFPTQYF
>.|TRBV29-1|.|TRBJ2-4
TGCAGCGTTGATGTTCCGGGGGCTAACATTCAGTACTTC
CSVDVPGANIQYF
>TRBD1|TRBV6-1|.|TRBJ2-7
TGTGCCAGCAGTGAAACGGGGACAGGTTCCTACGAGCAGTACTTC
CASSETGTGSYEQYF
>TRBD1|TRBV29-1|few|TRBJ2-1
TGCAGCGTCGCTCCGGGACAGGTTTACAATGAGCAGTTCTTC
CSVAPGQVYNEQFF
>.|TRBV5-1|.|TRBJ2-3
TGCGCCAGCAGCTTGGCCTGGCTCACTAGCACAGATACGCAGTATTTT
CASSLAWLTSTDTQYF
>.|TRBV4-3|.|TRBJ1-3
TGCGCCAGTTCCCAGGGACTGAGCAGCTTCTCTGGAAACACCATATATTTT
CASSQGLSSFSGNTIYF
>TRBD2|TRBV25-1|.|TRBJ2-1
TGTGCCAGCAGGGACCTAGGGCTAGCGGCAAACAATGAGCAGTTCTTC
CASRDLGLAANNEQFF
>.|TRBV7-8|.|TRBJ1-1
TGTGCCTGCCAGGAAGAAGGGGTGGTAGGCACTGAAGCTTTCTTT
CACQEEGVVGTEAFF
>.|TRBV20-1|.|TRBJ1-5
TGCAGTGCTAGAGCTACAGGGTACAATCAGCCCCAGCATTTT
CSARATGYNQPQHF
>.|TRBV15|.|TRBJ2-3
TGTGCCACCACTCCAGAGCAGGGGTCCTCAGATACGCAGTATTTT
CATTPEQGSSDTQYF
>.|TRBV29-1|.|TRBJ2-3
TGCAGCGTGGAACAGGCTCCCGCAGATACGCAGTATTTT
CSVEQAPADTQYF
>.|TRBV20-1|.|TRBJ2-5
TGCAGTGCTAGTCGGACAGCTCAAGAGACTCAGTACTTC
CSASRTAQETQYF
>TRBD1|TRBV6-5|.|TRBJ2-7
TGTGCCAGCAGTTACTCCGGACAGGGGTACGAGCAGTACTTC
CASSYSGQGYEQYF
>TRBD1|TRBV7-9|.|TRBJ1-2
TGTGCCAGCAGCCTATGGGGGACAGGGGACCCCTATGGCTACACCTTC
CASSLWGTGDPYGYTF
>.|TRBV9|once|TRBJ1-1
TGTGCCAGCAGCGTAGGAGGGCTCACGGGGACTGAAGCTTTCTTT
CASSVGGLTGTEAFF
>.|TRBV29-1|.|TRBJ2-2
TGCAGCGCCGCCCCTAGCGTTACGAACACCGGGGAGCTGTTTTTT
CSAAPSVTNTGELFF
>.|TRBV7-3|.|TRBJ2-1
TGTGCCAGCAGCTTTCCAGAGAGCTCCTACAATGAGCAGTTCTTC
CASSFPESSYNEQFF
>TRBD2|TRBV29-1|.|TRBJ2-1
TGCAGCGTCCCCGTGGCGGGGGGGATCGATGAGCAGTTCTTC
CSVPVAGGIDEQFF
>.|TRBV30|.|TRBJ2-1
TGTGCCTGGAGTGTACTAGGAGGGACATATTACAATGAGCAGTTCTTC
CAWSVLGGTYYNEQFF
>.|TRBV20-1|few|TRBJ2-5
TGCAGTGCTAGAGATCTCGCGCGGGAGACCCAGTACTTC
CSARDLARETQYF
>TRBD2|TRBV7-9|.|TRBJ2-7
TGTGCCAGCAGCGGGGGACTAGCGGGAGGGAACGAGCAGTACTTC
CASSGGLAGGNEQYF
>TRBD2|TRBV10-2|.|TRBJ2-1
TGCGCCAGCAGTGAGGCTAGCGGGACGTACAATGAGCAGTTCTTC
CASSEASGTYNEQFF
>TRBD1|TRBV10-3|.|TRBJ2-5
TGTGCCGTCACTGCCGGGACAGGGAAGACCCAGTACTTC
CAVTAGTGKTQYF
>.|TRBV20-1|.|TRBJ2-1
TGCAGTGCTAGACAGGGGTACAATGAGCAGTTCTTC
CSARQGYNEQFF
>TRBD1|TRBV20-1|.|TRBJ1-1
TGCAGTGCCAGCCCCGGGACAGAGACTGAAGCTTTCTTT
CSASPGTETEAFF
>.|TRBV28|.|TRBJ1-5
TGTGCCAGCACCACTAATCAGCCCCAGCATTTT
CASTTNQPQHF
>.|TRBV12-3/TRBV12-4|few|TRBJ1-1
TGTGCCAGCAGCCCCGAGGGGGCTGAAGCTTTCTTT
CASSPEGAEAFF
>TRBD2|TRBV20-1|.|TRBJ2-3
TGCAGTGCTACCGAATTAGCGGGGGGGCTAAAAGATACGCAGTATTTT
CSATELAGGLKDTQYF
>TRBD2|TRBV20-1|.|TRBJ2-5
TGCAGTGGGGTTGGGGGGACTAGCGGCCATCAAGAGACCCAGTACTTC
CSGVGGTSGHQETQYF
>TRBD2|TRBV28|.|TRBJ2-1
TGTGCCAGTAGTTTGCGACCGGGACTAGCGGGAGGCCCCTACAATGAGCAGTTCTTC
CASSLRPGLAGGPYNEQFF
>TRBD1|TRBV11-3|.|TRBJ2-3
TGTGCCAGCAGCTTAAGGGACAGGGGAGGGGATACGCAGTATTTT
CASSLRDRGGDTQYF
>.|TRBV28|.|TRBJ2-1
TGTGCCAGCACCCCTCGGCGGAATGAGCAGTTCTTC
CASTPRRNEQFF
>.|TRBV6-2/TRBV6-3|few|TRBJ2-5
TGTGCCAGCAGTTCGAGGACGCCTGTGGAGACCCAGTACTTC
CASSSRTPVETQYF
>.|TRBV5-1|.|TRBJ2-5
TGCGCCAGCAGACGCGCCGGGAGAGGGGAGACCCAGTACTTC
CASRRAGRGETQYF
>.|TRBV7-3|few|TRBJ2-1
TGTGCCAGCAGCTTAACGCGAGAGGGCCACAATGAGCAGTTCTTC
CASSLTREGHNEQFF
>.|TRBV14|once|TRBJ1-3
TGTGCCAGCAGTCTGAACAAGGGGGTGAGCTCTGGAAACACCATATATTTT
CASSLNKGVSSGNTIYF
>.|TRBV20-1|.|TRBJ2-7
TGCAGTGCTAGAGATCTCCAAAGGGATCTCTCGGGAGAGCAGTACTTC
CSARDLQRDLSGEQYF
>.|TRBV6-1|.|TRBJ2-6
TGTGCCGTTCAACGGACGGCCAAACTAGGCTCTGGGGCCAACGTCCTGACTTTC
CAVQRTAKLGSGANVLTF
>TRBD2|TRBV27|few|TRBJ2-1
TGTGCCAGCAGTTCTTTAGCGGGCCCCAACAATGAGCAGTTCTTC
CASSSLAGPNNEQFF
>.|TRBV9|.|TRBJ1-6
TGTGCCAGCAGCGGCCCCTGGATGACCCTCCACTTT
CASSGPWMTLHF
>.|TRBV25-1|.|TRBJ1-2
TGTGCCAGCAGTGGGGGGCCCGGAGGCTACACCTTC
CASSGGPGGYTF
>.|TRBV10-3|.|TRBJ2-5
TGTGCCATCAGTGAGGCCAGTCAAGAGACCCAGTACTTC
CAISEASQETQYF
>TRBD2|TRBV12-3/TRBV12-4|.|TRBJ2-7
TGTGCCAGCAGTCTGACTAGCGGGAATCCCTACGAGCAGTACTTC
CASSLTSGNPYEQYF
>TRBD1|TRBV19|.|TRBJ1-2
TGTGCCAGTAGTCGAGGACAGGGGACTACATACGGTGGCTACACCTTC
CASSRGQGTTYGGYTF
>.|TRBV5-1|.|TRBJ2-5
TGCGCCAGCAGCTTGAATGTGGGAGAGACCCAGTACTTC
CASSLNVGETQYF
>TRBD1|TRBV24-1|.|TRBJ2-5
TGTGCCACCAGTGATTGGGACAGCCAAGAGACCCAGTACTTC
CATSDWDSQETQYF
>TRBD2|TRBV20-1|.|TRBJ2-3
TGCAGTGCTAGAGATCGAAGACTAGCGGGAGTGGGGGATACGCAGTATTTT
CSARDRRLAGVGDTQYF
>TRBD2|TRBV18|few|TRBJ2-5
TGTGCCAGCTCACCAGGGACTAAAGAGACCCAGTACTTC
CASSPGTKETQYF
>TRBD1|TRBV20-1|few|TRBJ1-4
TGCAGTGCTAGAGAGCGGACAGGGACGTTAAAACTGTTTTTT
CSARERTGTLKLFF
>.|TRBV3-1|.|TRBJ2-1
TGTGCCAGCAGCCTAAGGACTGGTGCCAGTGAGCAGTTCTTC
CASSLRTGASEQFF
>.|TRBV5-1|.|TRBJ2-1
TGCGCCAGCAGCCGCACCTACGGGGACAATGAGCAGTTCTTC
CASSRTYGDNEQFF